The 22 T cell receptor beta chains presented below share a single source sample, sequenced in a study of glioma-infiltrating T cells after dendritic cell vaccination (TCRdb year 2016). The library was generated by the immunoSEQ multiplex PCR assay. TCRdb's version of the immuneACCESS table is confined to in-frame rearrangements and falls short of the full clone set. An unresolved V gene accounts for under half of the shortfall where checked; the remainder is of unknown origin. For this sample there are about 67,000 clones; around 86% appear just once. Less than 8% of the sample rests with the top ten. Here the sequenced sample was blood, taken before dendritic cell vaccination. These receptors came from a human donor with glioblastoma.

This clone has a single count. V and J are TRBV5-1 and TRBJ1-2; 11 nucleotides agree with TRBD1. Germline V CDR1 and CDR2: SGHRS, YFSETQ. V was pared by 3 bases and J by 0 bases, with 10 bases of the junction left unmatched. This CDR3 has 18 residues. CDR3 loop: CASSSEGQGAKANYGYTF. CDR3 nucleotides: TGCGCCAGCAGCTCCGAAGGACAGGGGGCAAAAGCTAACTATGGCTACACCTTC.

The rearrangement joins TRBV6-5 to TRBJ2-1, with D possibly being TRBD1 (5 bases). The CDR3 consists of 12 residues. Germline values: CDR1 MNHEY, CDR2 SVGAGI. Trimming took 6 bases from V and 9 from J, leaving 12 bases between them. CDR3 DNA: TGTGCCAGCAGGTACCAGGGTACTGAGCAGTTCTTC. This sequence encodes CASRYQGTEQFF.

This sequence joins TRBV9 and TRBJ2-1; D is perhaps TRBD1 (6 bases). This CDR3 is 15 amino acids long. In germline, CDR1 is SGDLS, CDR2 YYNGEE. The germline V and J ends were trimmed by 0 bases and 2 bases, with 9 bases remaining between them. In nucleotides, the CDR3 is TGTGCCAGCAGCGTAGGGGGGCTCGCCTACAATGAGCAGTTCTTC. Amino acid sequence: CASSVGGLAYNEQFF.

This chain uses TRBV19 with TRBJ2-2; maybe TRBD1 (6 bases). Germline values: CDR1 LNHDA, CDR2 SQIVND (reference sequence). The V end lost 2 bases, the J end lost 7 bases, and 11 bases lay between the germline ends. This CDR3 has 14 residues. The CDR3 DNA reads TGTGCCAGTAGTATACAACAGGGTTACGGGGAGCTGTTTTTT. Amino acid sequence: CASSIQQGYGELFF.

The chain recombines TRBV7-9 with TRBJ2-3; TRBD1 might be the D (6 bases). V was clipped by 1 base and J by 1 base, with 12 bases between them. CDR1 is SEHNR and CDR2 is FQNEAQ in the germline V gene (reference sequence). The CDR3 has 16 residues. CDR3: CASSLEGDQRTDTQYF. DNA for the CDR3: TGTGCCAGCAGCTTAGAGGGGGACCAGCGCACAGATACGCAGTATTTT.

V and J are TRBV13 and TRBJ1-6, with D maybe TRBD1 (5 bases). This CDR3 spans 17 amino acids. With 5 bases removed from V and 0 bases from J, the gap between germline ends came to 14 bases. Looked up from germline, CDR1 is PRHDT and CDR2 is FYEKMQ (reference sequence). This CDR3 is CASSRLKGVSYNSPLHF. CDR3 bases: TGTGCCAGCAGCCGGTTAAAAGGGGTCTCCTATAATTCACCCCTCCACTTT.

V usage is TRBV7-8 and J usage is TRBJ1-4; a possible D gene is TRBD1 (6 bases). The V gene's germline CDR1 is SGHVS and CDR2 FQNEAQ. Trimming cost V 6 bases and J 4 bases, with 15 bases left between them. The CDR3 loop spans 15 amino acids. CDR3 loop: CASRAGQMVNEKLFF. CDR3 DNA: TGTGCCAGCAGGGCTGGACAGATGGTTAATGAAAAACTGTTTTTT.

The chain joins TRBV7-3 to TRBJ2-1; TRBD2 might be the D (5 bases). CDR3 length: 16 amino acids. Germline lookup yields CDR1 SGHTA and CDR2 FQGTGA. Trimming left V 2 bases short and J 0 bases short, with 11 bases between. The CDR3 spells CASSLLAGVSYNEQFF. The CDR3 region has the DNA TGTGCCAGCAGCTTACTGGCGGGTGTCTCCTACAATGAGCAGTTCTTC.

This clone was seen more than once but under ten times. The chain has TRBV7-2 and TRBJ1-4; maybe TRBD1 (6 bases). V lost 1 base to trimming and J lost 13 bases, with 13 bases between them. Germline V gene lookup returns CDR1 SGHTA and CDR2 FQGNSA. The CDR3 is 13 residues long. CDR3 DNA: TGTGCCAGCAGCTTAGACTCCACAGGGCGACTGTTTTTT. This translates into CASSLDSTGRLFF.

The V gene is TRBV19, the J gene TRBJ2-1; 8 bases are a match to TRBD1. The CDR3 is made up of 13 amino acids. Germline lookup yields CDR1 LNHDA and CDR2 SQIVND (reference sequence). The ends lost 9 bases at V and 9 bases at J; junction bases unmatched: 10. The DNA of the CDR3 is TGTGCCAGGCGGACAGGGAAAGTGGGTGAGCAGTTCTTC. Translated: CARRTGKVGEQFF.

The chain has TRBV27 and TRBJ1-4, with TRBD1 matching 9 bases. Unmatched junction bases numbered 2, after V lost 4 bases and J lost 5 bases. This CDR3 contains 14 residues. The germline V gene has CDR1 MNHEY and CDR2 SMNVEV (reference sequence). The CDR3 DNA reads TGTGCCAGCAGTTGGGGACAGGGAAATGAAAAACTGTTTTTT. Its translation: CASSWGQGNEKLFF.

The V gene is TRBV5-8, the J gene TRBJ1-2; 8 nucleotides line up with TRBD1. This CDR3 comprises 15 residues. CDR1 and CDR2 from the germline V gene are SGHTS and YDEGEE. V lost 4 bases and J lost 3; bases outside the gene matches: 8. CDR3 nucleotides: TGTGCCAGCAGCCTTGGACAGGGAGAAGACTATGGCTACACCTTC. Translation gives CASSLGQGEDYGYTF.

This chain links TRBV5-4 with TRBJ2-2; 9 nucleotides match TRBD1. Germline CDR1 is SGHNT and CDR2 is YYREEE (reference sequence). The CDR3 totals 15 residues. V dropped 4 bases and J dropped 4; count of bases not matched to a gene: 5. CDR3 protein: CASSRGQGSTGELFF. The CDR3 nucleotides read TGTGCCAGCAGCAGAGGACAGGGGAGCACCGGGGAGCTGTTTTTT.

The rearrangement links TRBV9 to TRBJ2-3; D may be TRBD1 (6 bases). Per the germline V gene, CDR1 is SGDLS and CDR2 is YYNGEE. There are 14 residues in the CDR3. The germline V and J ends were trimmed by 1 base and 4 bases, with 10 bases remaining between them. As DNA, the CDR3 is TGTGCCAGCAGCGTATTACAGGGCGCAGATACGCAGTATTTT. It is translated as CASSVLQGADTQYF. Full variable domain (missing parts from reference TRBV9 and TRBJ2-3): DSGVTQTPKHLITATGQRVTLRCSPRSGDLSVYWYQQSLDQGLQFLIQYYNGEERAKGNILERFSAQQFPDLHSELNLSSLELGDSALYFCASSVLQGADTQYFGPGTRLTVL.

The genes are TRBV28 and TRBJ2-7; 10 bases match TRBD2. Germline lookup yields CDR1 MDHEN and CDR2 SYDVKM. The junction had 4 bases not matched to a gene; V was cut back by 6 bases and J by 2 bases. This CDR3 has 14 amino acids. CDR3 bases: TGTGCCAGCAGCGTAGCGGGGGGTCCCTACGAGCAGTACTTC. Translating it yields CASSVAGGPYEQYF.

The DNA for the CDR3 is TGTGCCAGCGGTGTAGGTAGCACGTCCTACGAGCAGTACTTC. Residues: CASGVGSTSYEQYF. The chain joins TRBV9 to TRBJ2-7; D unresolved. With 7 bases removed from V and 1 base from J, the gap between germline ends came to 15 bases. The germline V gene has CDR1 SGDLS and CDR2 YYNGEE. The CDR3 runs 14 residues. The whole variable domain, remainder taken from reference TRBV9 and TRBJ2-7, is DSGVTQTPKHLITATGQRVTLRCSPRSGDLSVYWYQQSLDQGLQFLIQYYNGEERAKGNILERFSAQQFPDLHSELNLSSLELGDSALYFCASGVGSTSYEQYFGPGTRLTVT.

The chain recombines TRBV10-2 with TRBJ2-3, with a weak D call TRBD2 (5 bases). From germline, CDR1 is WSHSY and CDR2 SAAADI. V lost 2 bases, J lost 2 bases, and 11 bases lay in between. The CDR3 contains 15 residues. The CDR3 DNA reads TGCGCCAGCAGTGAGGAGGGTACCAACACAGATACGCAGTATTTT. Protein sequence: CASSEEGTNTDTQYF.

The CDR3 protein is CASSITGGRSNSPLHF. CDR3 in DNA: TGTGCCAGTAGTATAACCGGGGGTCGCAGTAATTCACCCCTCCACTTT. The chain has TRBV19 and TRBJ1-6; D is perhaps TRBD1 (5 bases). Per the germline V gene, CDR1 is LNHDA and CDR2 is SQIVND (reference sequence). The CDR3 runs 16 residues. The V end lost 2 bases, the J end lost 6 bases, and 14 bases lay between the germline ends.

DNA of the CDR3: TGTGCCTGGAGTGTACGGGGGGGCGAGCAGTACTTC. Its protein is CAWSVRGGEQYF. The chain has TRBV30 and TRBJ2-7; 8 nucleotides align to TRBD2. The CDR3 extends over 12 amino acids. Germline CDR1 is GTSNPN and CDR2 is SVGIG (reference sequence). The V segment lost 0 bases and the J segment 6 bases; nucleotides outside the gene matches: 1.

The CDR3 DNA reads TGTGCCAGTAGTTTGGGACAGGCCGACTACGAGCAGTACTTC. Translation: CASSLGQADYEQYF. The chain uses TRBV19 and TRBJ2-7; TRBD1 matches at 8 bases. The V and J ends lost 5 bases and 3 bases, in that order; junction bases with no gene match: 6. Germline V gene sequence: CDR1 LNHDA, CDR2 SQIVND (reference sequence). The CDR3 loop spans 14 amino acids.

The chain is built from TRBV2 and TRBJ2-5; D gene unclear. The CDR3 spans 13 residues. V was trimmed by 8 bases and J by 3 bases, leaving 13 bases between them. CDR1 and CDR2 (germline): SNHLY, FYNNEI. The CDR3 nucleotides are TGTGCCAGCCATCGTACAGAAAAAGAGACCCAGTACTTC. Translation: CASHRTEKETQYF.

This sequence joins TRBV10-3 and TRBJ2-7, with TRBD1 matching over 8 bases. CDR3 length: 17 amino acids. Per the germline V gene, CDR1 is ENHRY and CDR2 is SYGVKD. V was pared by 0 bases and J by 3 bases, with 10 bases of the junction left unmatched. This CDR3 reads CAISESTVGQAVYEQYF. The DNA of the CDR3 is TGTGCCATCAGTGAGTCGACCGTGGGACAGGCGGTCTACGAGCAGTACTTC.